What follows is one TCR beta chain and its context. At one boundary the junction diverges from the germline segment, which might be a read error. The data were taken from a study of shared clonotypes between healthy human individuals. Terminally differentiated effector memory CD45RA+ cells were left out of the naive CD8 fraction, which was CD45RO-negative and positively selected for CCR7. Free of recent acute infections or vaccinations, the donors were healthy HIV-negative adults. An approximately 200 ng quantity of DNA, 30,000 to 35,000 T cell genomes, went into the sorted-subset replicate PCRs. In the authors' workflow: In the immunoSEQ data, sequences were junction-only and lacked quality scores, so filtering differed. Using immunoSEQ multiplex PCR, the repertoire was profiled, and TCRdb retains in-frame clones only, with some absent. V and J calls and clone size follow that table, whereas D and trimming were derived from the DNA. The sample carries around 1,900,000 clones, approximately 92% recorded once.

The length of the CDR3 is 11 residues. Germline V CDR1 and CDR2: SGHVS, FNYEAQ. The clonotype originates from a man aged 18-30 years in good health. Some clones in this sample may be carry-over from other donors' samples. Material for sequencing was naive CD8+ T cells from PBMCs. The chain couples TRBV7-6 to TRBJ2-1; D not resolved. CDR3 region: CASSVNNGQFF. CDR3 DNA: TGTGCCAGCAGCGTCAACAATGGGCAGTTCTTC. The entire variable domain, with the rest obtained from reference TRBV7-6 and TRBJ2-1, is as follows: GAGVSQSPRYKVTKRGQDVALRCDPISGHVSLYWYRQALGQGPEFLTYFNYEAQQDKSGLPNDRFSAERPEGSISTLTIQRTEQRDSAMYRCASSVNNGQFFGPGTRLTVL.